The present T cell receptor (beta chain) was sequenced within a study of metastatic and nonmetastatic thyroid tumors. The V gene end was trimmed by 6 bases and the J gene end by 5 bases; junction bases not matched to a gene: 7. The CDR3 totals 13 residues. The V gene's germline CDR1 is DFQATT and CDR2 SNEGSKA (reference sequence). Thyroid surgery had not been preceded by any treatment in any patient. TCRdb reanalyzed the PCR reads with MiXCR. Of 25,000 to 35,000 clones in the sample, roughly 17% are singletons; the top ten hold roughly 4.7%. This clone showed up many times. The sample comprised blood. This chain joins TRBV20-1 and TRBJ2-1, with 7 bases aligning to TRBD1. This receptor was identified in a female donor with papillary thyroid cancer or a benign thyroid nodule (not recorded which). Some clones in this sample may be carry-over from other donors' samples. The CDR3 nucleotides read TGCAGTGCCAAGGGACAGATAAACAATGAGCAGTTCTTC. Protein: CSAKGQINNEQFF.